A selection of T cell receptor beta chains follows, all from one sample in a study of control samples from healthy donors and cancer patients. The protocol was immunoSEQ multiplex PCR, while the TCRdb copy is restricted to in-frame clones and leaves out a portion. Among fewer than 200,000 clones, about 93% were seen once, and the ten largest hold roughly 1.6%. The sequenced sample consisted of blood. Receptors originate from a young man in good health. CDR3s include the opening cysteine and the closing phenylalanine or tryptophan. A D gene is named only where the DNA matches it firmly. The size entry is marked missing in some rows and otherwise reads once, few, many or a size class.

j_call,v_call,clone_size,d_call,cdr3_aa,cdr3_nt
TRBJ2-1,TRBV7-3,NA,TRBD2,CASSPSGWAGAYNEQFF,TGTGCCAGCAGCCCTAGCGGATGGGCGGGGGCCTACAATGAGCAGTTCTTC
TRBJ2-3,TRBV20-1,NA,NA,CSALRADTQYF,TGCAGTGCTTTACGAGCGGATACGCAGTATTTT
TRBJ1-5,TRBV12-3/TRBV12-4,NA,NA,CASSLRRDQPQHF,TGTGCCAGCAGTTTAAGGAGAGATCAGCCCCAGCATTTT
TRBJ2-7,TRBV28,NA,TRBD2,CASSLNPLADYEQYF,TGTGCCAGCAGTTTAAATCCGCTAGCGGACTACGAGCAGTACTTC
TRBJ2-5,TRBV6-2/TRBV6-3,NA,NA,CASSYPLGGGETQYF,TGTGCCAGCAGTTACCCCCTGGGGGGAGGAGAGACCCAGTACTTC
TRBJ1-6,TRBV5-1,NA,NA,CASRRNNSPLHF,TGCGCCAGCCGACGGAACAATTCACCCCTCCACTTT
TRBJ1-2,TRBV2,NA,NA,CASSANRVGYTF,TGTGCCAGCAGTGCTAACAGGGTGGGCTACACCTTC
TRBJ2-7,TRBV4-2,once,NA,CASSQVSKSRRDYPTSYEQYF,TGTGCCAGCAGCCAAGTCTCAAAGTCACGGCGAGACTATCCAACCTCCTACGAGCAGTACTTC
TRBJ2-7,TRBV19,NA,NA,CASSPRLSAYEQYF,TGTGCCAGTAGTCCTCGGTTGTCAGCCTACGAGCAGTACTTC
TRBJ2-1,TRBV5-1,NA,NA,CASSLPGSSSYNEQFF,TGCGCCAGCAGCCTCCCGGGCTCGAGCTCCTACAATGAGCAGTTCTTC
TRBJ1-3,TRBV6-5,NA,TRBD1,CASLETGGGNTIYF,TGTGCCAGCCTAGAGACAGGGGGTGGAAACACCATATATTTT
TRBJ1-3,TRBV5-6,once,NA,CASSLTPNSGNTIYF,TGTGCCAGCAGCTTAACACCGAACTCTGGAAACACCATATATTTT
TRBJ2-7,TRBV4-2,NA,TRBD2,CASSWGLAGTYEQYF,TGTGCCAGCAGCTGGGGACTAGCGGGTACCTACGAGCAGTACTTC
TRBJ1-5,TRBV24-1,few,NA,CATSGVNQPQHF,TGTGCCACCAGTGGGGTCAATCAGCCCCAGCATTTT
TRBJ2-3,TRBV6-2/TRBV6-3,NA,TRBD1,CASSYIPGQSADTQYF,TGTGCCAGCAGTTACATCCCGGGACAGTCGGCAGATACGCAGTATTTT
TRBJ1-1,TRBV19,NA,NA,CASSIGGSRTEAFF,TGTGCCAGTAGTATAGGGGGGTCGAGGACTGAAGCTTTCTTT
TRBJ2-7,TRBV18,NA,NA,CASSFGEGASGEQYF,TGTGCCAGCTCCTTCGGGGAGGGGGCCTCGGGAGAGCAGTACTTC
TRBJ1-1,TRBV12-2,few,NA,CASRSNRNAFF,TGTGCAAGTCGCAGCAACCGGAACGCTTTCTTT
TRBJ1-5,TRBV19,NA,NA,CASRTRQPLNQPQHF,TGTGCCAGTAGGACCAGACAGCCGCTTAATCAGCCCCAGCATTTT
TRBJ1-2,TRBV3-1/TRBV3-2,NA,NA,CASSQPQTGYGYTF,TGTGCCAGCAGCCAACCTCAGACAGGCTATGGCTACACCTTC
TRBJ1-4,TRBV2,NA,TRBD1,CASSEQGDYEKLFF,TGTGCCAGCAGTGAACAGGGGGATTATGAAAAACTGTTTTTT
TRBJ2-2,TRBV5-1,NA,TRBD2,CASSPGTSRGGELFF,TGCGCCAGCAGCCCAGGGACTAGTCGGGGCGGGGAGCTGTTTTTT
TRBJ1-5,TRBV5-8,NA,TRBD1,CASSLGQGLNQPQHF,TGTGCCAGCAGCCTGGGACAGGGGCTTAATCAGCCCCAGCATTTT
TRBJ2-2,TRBV10-3,NA,TRBD1,CAISGTGVPTGELFF,TGTGCCATCAGTGGGACAGGGGTTCCCACCGGGGAGCTGTTTTTT
TRBJ2-5,TRBV4-1,NA,TRBD1,CASSQDGTVSQETQYF,TGCGCCAGCAGCCAAGATGGGACAGTGAGTCAAGAGACCCAGTACTTC
TRBJ2-1,TRBV2,NA,NA,CASSEVADHNEQFF,TGTGCCAGCAGTGAGGTGGCAGACCACAATGAGCAGTTCTTC
TRBJ2-7,TRBV2,NA,TRBD1,CASRGQGSYEQYF,TGTGCCAGCAGGGGACAGGGTTCCTACGAGCAGTACTTC
TRBJ2-1,TRBV19,NA,TRBD2,CASSIGSSRLAGDNEQFF,TGTGCCAGTAGTATCGGATCAAGCAGACTAGCGGGGGACAATGAGCAGTTCTTC
TRBJ2-1,TRBV3-1/TRBV3-2,NA,TRBD2,CASSQLRGGAYNEQFF,TGTGCCAGCAGTCAACTACGGGGGGGAGCCTACAATGAGCAGTTCTTC
TRBJ2-1,TRBV6-5,NA,NA,CASKISGTPYNEQFF,TGTGCCAGCAAAATCTCGGGGACACCTTACAATGAGCAGTTCTTC
TRBJ1-3,TRBV7-8,NA,NA,CASSQTRDQARNTIYF,TGTGCCAGCAGCCAAACCCGGGACCAAGCTAGAAACACCATATATTTT
TRBJ2-7,TRBV20-1,NA,NA,CSAIGVYEQYF,TGCAGTGCTATCGGAGTCTACGAGCAGTACTTC
TRBJ1-5,TRBV7-2,NA,NA,CASSLQGQSNQPQHF,TGTGCCAGCAGCCTACAGGGTCAAAGCAATCAGCCCCAGCATTTT